The clone carrying this T cell receptor (beta chain) appeared a single time. This entry is derived from a study of blood T cell repertoires in COVID-19. In the study overall: The United States, Italy and Spain were the sources of the acute and convalescent COVID-19 samples. In each case, the material was cDNA or gDNA derived from T cells, B-cell-depleted T cells, or PBMCs.

The trim removed 5 bases at V and 6 bases at J, leaving 5 bases unmatched. The CDR3 is 14 amino acids. The germline gives CDR1 SGHTA, CDR2 FQGTGA. Authors' analysis steps: Amplification of reference gene primers provided the estimated nucleated cell counts. This table comes from immunoSEQ multiplex PCR, and its TCRdb copy is limited to in-frame clones, with some not included. The D gene and trimming were derived from the DNA, and the V and J assignments and clone size from that table. The data contain roughly 270,000 clones, around 90% of them seen just once; the ten biggest clones take up roughly 9.1%.

The chain is built from TRBV7-3 and TRBJ1-1, with TRBD1 identical over 11 bases. This receptor was taken from a man aged 18 to 30 with active or convalescent COVID-19. The sequencing input was peripheral blood. The CDR3 nucleotides are TGTGCCAGCAGCCCAGGACAGGGGGCTTCTGAAGCTTTCTTT. This gives the protein CASSPGQGASEAFF. The entire variable domain, with the rest obtained from reference TRBV7-3 and TRBJ1-1, is as follows: GAGVSQTPSNKVTEKGKYVELRCDPISGHTALYWYRQSLGQGPEFLIYFQGTGAADDSGLPNDRFFAVRPEGSVSTLKIQRTERGDSAVYLCASSPGQGASEAFFGQGTRLTVV.